Listed below are T cell receptor beta chains from one sample, sequenced in a study of T cells after yellow fever vaccination. TCRdb reanalysed the 5' RACE reads using MiXCR and keeps one entry per CDR3 protein. The table shows approximately 300,000 distinct CDR3 sequences, with about 10% occurring only once. The source material was CD4+ T cells sorted from PBMCs, sampled 45 days after the yellow fever booster vaccination. These receptors were collected from a man aged 18 to 29 who received the YFV17D yellow fever vaccine. Both conserved end residues are part of each CDR3. A D gene is named only where the DNA matches it firmly. Clone size appears in some rows only: once, few, many, or a class for an expanded clone.

J gene | D gene | V gene | clone size | CDR3 protein | CDR3 DNA
TRBJ1-1 | . | TRBV18 | few | CASSPPMGQNTEAFF | TGTGCCAGCTCACCACCGATGGGCCAGAACACTGAAGCTTTCTTT
TRBJ1-1 | . | TRBV18 | few | CASSEGGLYTEAFF | TGTGCCAGCTCAGAGGGGGGCCTTTACACTGAAGCTTTCTTT
TRBJ2-3 | TRBD1 | TRBV10-3 | . | CAISAAGGMLTDTQYF | TGTGCCATCAGTGCGGCAGGGGGAATGCTCACAGATACGCAGTATTTT
TRBJ2-7 | TRBD1 | TRBV5-6 | . | CASSLEGTTGEQYF | TGTGCCAGCAGCTTGGAGGGGACGACAGGGGAGCAGTACTTC
TRBJ2-2 | . | TRBV7-7 | few | CASSLVGGSQPNTGELFF | TGTGCCAGCAGCTTAGTAGGTGGATCACAGCCAAACACCGGGGAGCTGTTTTTT
TRBJ1-5 | TRBD1 | TRBV3-1 | . | CASSLSDRRDQPQHF | TGTGCCAGCAGTCTTTCGGACAGGCGGGATCAGCCCCAGCATTTT
TRBJ2-5 | TRBD1 | TRBV28 | . | CATATGLGETQYF | TGTGCCACCGCGACAGGGCTCGGGGAGACCCAGTACTTC
TRBJ2-5 | . | TRBV20-1 | few | CSVTWTGRPGTQYF | TGCAGTGTCACGTGGACCGGTCGCCCGGGGACCCAGTACTTC
TRBJ1-1 | . | TRBV3-1 | . | CASSQEVRSKAFF | TGTGCCAGCAGCCAAGAAGTTCGCTCTAAAGCTTTCTTT
TRBJ2-3 | . | TRBV7-9 | few | CASSSGLTPTDTQYF | TGTGCCAGCAGCTCGGGACTGACTCCCACAGATACGCAGTATTTT
TRBJ1-6 | TRBD1 | TRBV7-2 | . | CASSNRGLNDSPLHF | TGTGCCAGCAGCAACAGGGGCCTGAACGATTCACCCCTCCACTTT
TRBJ2-7 | . | TRBV6-6 | few | CASSASSSYEQYF | TGTGCCAGCAGTGCGTCGAGCTCCTACGAGCAGTACTTC
TRBJ2-6 | . | TRBV6-2/TRBV6-3 | few | CASSPIANVLTF | TGTGCCAGCAGCCCCATCGCCAACGTCCTGACTTTC
TRBJ1-6 | . | TRBV27 | . | CASTLDRAGSSPLHF | TGTGCCAGCACTCTAGACCGGGCGGGGAGTTCACCCCTCCACTTT
TRBJ1-2 | . | TRBV4-2 | . | CASSQSSQVDYTF | TGTGCCAGCAGCCAGTCCTCGCAGGTGGACTACACCTTC
TRBJ2-2 | . | TRBV25-1 | . | CASSEFGRTGELFF | TGTGCCAGCAGTGAATTTGGCCGAACCGGGGAGCTGTTTTTT
TRBJ2-3 | . | TRBV12-3/TRBV12-4 | few | CASTFRTDTQYF | TGTGCCAGCACGTTCCGCACAGATACGCAGTATTTT
TRBJ2-5 | TRBD1 | TRBV5-5 | many | CASSSQPGQGIGETQYF | TGTGCCAGCAGCTCGCAACCGGGACAGGGAATTGGAGAGACCCAGTACTTC
TRBJ1-1 | TRBD1 | TRBV6-2/TRBV6-3 | few | CASRGTGSPEAFF | TGTGCCAGCAGGGGGACAGGGTCCCCTGAAGCTTTCTTT
TRBJ1-2 | . | TRBV7-6 | few | CASSLGESYGYTF | TGTGCCAGCAGCTTAGGGGAGAGCTATGGCTACACCTTC
TRBJ1-1 | . | TRBV30 | . | CAYEFRGGEAFF | TGTGCCTACGAGTTTCGGGGGGGTGAAGCTTTCTTT
TRBJ1-2 | TRBD1 | TRBV11-2 | . | CASSTLTGPIQDGYTF | TGTGCCAGCAGCACTTTGACAGGGCCGATACAGGATGGCTACACCTTC
TRBJ1-5 | . | TRBV9 | . | CASSPGGGDNQPQHF | TGTGCCAGCAGCCCCGGGGGAGGGGACAATCAGCCCCAGCATTTT
TRBJ2-1 | TRBD2 | TRBV5-1 | . | CASSSVGTTNNEQFF | TGCGCCAGCAGCTCCGTGGGGACTACCAACAATGAGCAGTTCTTC
TRBJ2-1 | . | TRBV15 | many | CATSRDRLIHNEQFF | TGTGCCACCAGCAGAGATCGTTTGATTCACAATGAGCAGTTCTTC
TRBJ2-1 | TRBD2 | TRBV28 | many | CASGGVSYNEQFF | TGTGCCAGCGGGGGGGTCTCCTACAATGAGCAGTTCTTC
TRBJ2-3 | TRBD2 | TRBV5-1 | . | CASSLAGRGSTDTQYF | TGCGCCAGCAGCTTGGCCGGGCGGGGGAGCACAGATACGCAGTATTTT
TRBJ2-2 | . | TRBV6-2/TRBV6-3 | . | CASIDRNTGELFF | TGTGCCAGCATAGACAGGAACACCGGGGAGCTGTTTTTT
TRBJ1-5 | TRBD1 | TRBV6-5 | . | CASRDRQGAQHF | TGTGCCAGCAGGGATCGACAGGGGGCCCAGCATTTT
TRBJ2-4 | TRBD2 | TRBV5-6 | many | CASSLAGLAKNIQYF | TGTGCCAGCAGCCTAGCGGGATTAGCCAAAAACATTCAGTACTTC
TRBJ1-2 | . | TRBV5-1 | . | CASSSGGQANYGYTF | TGCGCCAGCAGCTCGGGCGGGCAGGCGAACTATGGCTACACCTTC
TRBJ1-5 | . | TRBV13 | . | CASSLTAGQYSNQPQHF | TGTGCCAGCAGCTTAACCGCAGGACAATATAGCAATCAGCCCCAGCATTTT
TRBJ2-3 | . | TRBV7-2 | many | CASGTGLTDTQYF | TGTGCTTCTGGGACCGGCCTCACAGATACGCAGTATTTT
TRBJ2-2 | TRBD2 | TRBV7-2 | many | CASKASGLVPGELFF | TGTGCCAGCAAGGCCTCGGGACTAGTTCCCGGGGAGCTGTTTTTT
TRBJ2-3 | TRBD2 | TRBV4-1 | few | CASSQDVLLATDTQYF | TGCGCCAGCAGCCAAGATGTCCTACTAGCGACAGATACGCAGTATTTT
TRBJ1-4 | . | TRBV12-3/TRBV12-4 | many | CASSSAPPGLFF | TGTGCCAGCAGTTCGGCCCCACCAGGACTGTTTTTT
TRBJ2-2 | . | TRBV11-3 | . | CASSTGLGTGELFF | TGTGCCAGCAGCACGGGACTTGGCACCGGGGAGCTGTTTTTT
TRBJ1-5 | TRBD1 | TRBV7-9 | . | CASSLGGIGRDRFLNQPQHF | TGTGCCAGCAGCTTAGGGGGCATAGGCCGGGACAGGTTTTTGAATCAGCCCCAGCATTTT
TRBJ2-3 | TRBD2 | TRBV19 | . | CASSLRPGLARDTQYF | TGTGCCAGTAGTCTCCGCCCCGGACTAGCAAGAGATACGCAGTATTTT
TRBJ2-2 | . | TRBV7-8 | few | CASSPLWELFF | TGTGCCAGCAGCCCTCTTTGGGAGCTGTTTTTT
TRBJ2-5 | . | TRBV27 | . | CASTGGRGETQYF | TGTGCCAGCACAGGGGGGCGCGGAGAGACCCAGTACTTC
TRBJ2-5 | . | TRBV4-1 | . | CASRKKETQYF | TGCGCCAGCAGAAAAAAAGAGACCCAGTACTTC
TRBJ2-3 | TRBD2 | TRBV6-2/TRBV6-3 | . | CASSYPRLAGASTDTQYF | TGTGCCAGCAGTTACCCAAGACTAGCGGGGGCCAGCACAGATACGCAGTATTTT
TRBJ2-2 | . | TRBV29-1 | many | CSAFHGELFF | TGCAGCGCCTTTCACGGGGAGCTGTTTTTT
TRBJ2-7 | . | TRBV20-1 | few | CSAREGSGTEQYF | TGCAGTGCTAGAGAGGGGTCAGGGACCGAGCAGTACTTC
TRBJ1-5 | TRBD1 | TRBV5-6 | few | CASSPYKGTGDQPQHF | TGTGCCAGCAGCCCATATAAGGGGACAGGGGATCAGCCCCAGCATTTT